This T cell receptor beta chain was sequenced in a study of blood T cell repertoires in COVID-19. Study-level information: The origin of the acute and convalescent COVID-19 samples was the United States, Italy and Spain. In each case, the material was cDNA or gDNA derived from T cells, B-cell-depleted T cells, or PBMCs.

Patients in Seattle were enrolled during active infection, then followed longitudinally. Germline CDR1 MNHNS, CDR2 SASEGT. V shed 2 bases and J shed 1 base, with 14 bases lying between them. The CDR3 is 17 residues long. Original analysis: Scientists estimated how many nucleated cells there were by amplifying reference gene primers. The protocol was immunoSEQ multiplex PCR, while the TCRdb copy is restricted to in-frame clones and leaves out a portion. Clone size and the V and J calls come from that table; the DNA yielded D and trimming. The data contain some 180,000 clones, approximately 91% of them singletons.

Sequencing was carried out using peripheral blood. This chain connects TRBV6-1 to TRBJ2-2; D perhaps matches TRBD1 (5 bases). The TCR was taken from a man aged 18 to 30 with COVID-19, enrolled during active disease. In nucleotides, the CDR3 is TGTGCCAGCAGTGAACCATTTGGGGCGCTGAACACCGGGGAGCTGTTTTTT. It translates to CASSEPFGALNTGELFF.